This section outlines one TCR beta chain sequence together with its context. No antigen is known for it. The assay was carried out at the deep level. Original data processing: There were no quality scores in the junction-only immunoSEQ sequences, so filtering differed. The repertoire was sequenced with immunoSEQ multiplex PCR; TCRdb's copy has only in-frame clones and lacks some. That table gives V, J and clone size, and the DNA gave D and trimming. The table records some 980,000 clones, about three quarters of them present only once. This sample was taken from a study of shared clonotypes between healthy human individuals. Study observations and caveats: An anticipated effect of sequencing depth on clonotype sharing among donors was recognized. When naive CD4 clonotypes were compared across four donors, around 5% were shared.

Sequencing was performed on memory CD4+ T cells sorted from blood. Subset denoted: CD45RA-negative fraction. This TCR came from a man aged 18 to 29 in good health.

CDR3 residues: CASSSGGTSGTDTQYF. For the CDR3, the DNA is TGCGCCAGCAGCTCGGGTGGGACTAGCGGCACAGATACGCAGTATTTT. The chain is built from TRBV5-1 and TRBJ2-3; 10 positions match TRBD2. With V trimmed by 3 bases and J by 1 base, 5 bases remained unmatched. Germline values: CDR1 SGHRS, CDR2 YFSETQ. The CDR3 length is 16 residues. The entire variable domain, with the rest obtained from reference TRBV5-1 and TRBJ2-3, is as follows: KAGVTQTPRYLIKTRGQQVTLSCSPISGHRSVSWYQQTPGQGLQFLFEYFSETQRNKGNFPGRFSGRQFSNSRSEMNVSTLELGDSALYLCASSSGGTSGTDTQYFGPGTRLTVL.